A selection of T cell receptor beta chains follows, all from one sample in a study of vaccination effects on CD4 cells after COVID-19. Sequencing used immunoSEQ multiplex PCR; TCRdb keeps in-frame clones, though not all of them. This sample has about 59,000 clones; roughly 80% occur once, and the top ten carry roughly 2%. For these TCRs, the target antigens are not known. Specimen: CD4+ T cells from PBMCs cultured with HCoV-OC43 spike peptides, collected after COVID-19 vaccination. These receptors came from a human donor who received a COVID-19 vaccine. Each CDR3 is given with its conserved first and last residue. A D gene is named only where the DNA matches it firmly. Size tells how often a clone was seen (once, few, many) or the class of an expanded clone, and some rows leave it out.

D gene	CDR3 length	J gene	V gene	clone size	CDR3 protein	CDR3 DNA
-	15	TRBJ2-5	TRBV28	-	CASSAPGAERETQYF	TGTGCCAGCAGTGCCCCAGGGGCAGAGAGGGAGACCCAGTACTTC
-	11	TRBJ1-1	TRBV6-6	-	CASRVQGEAFF	TGTGCCAGCAGGGTACAGGGAGAAGCTTTCTTT
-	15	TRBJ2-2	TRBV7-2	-	CASSLRGPDTGELFF	TGTGCCAGCAGCTTACGGGGGCCCGACACCGGGGAGCTGTTTTTT
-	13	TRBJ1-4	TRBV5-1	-	CASSVRLDEKLFF	TGCGCCAGCAGCGTCCGACTGGATGAAAAACTGTTTTTT
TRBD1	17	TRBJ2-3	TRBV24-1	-	CATSDQTGGAGKFAQYF	TGTGCCACCAGTGATCAAACAGGGGGCGCCGGGAAGTTTGCGCAGTATTTT
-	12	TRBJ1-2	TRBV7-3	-	CASGSSRGGYTF	TGTGCCAGCGGATCGTCTCGGGGAGGCTACACCTTC
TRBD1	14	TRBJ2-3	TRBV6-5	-	CAIYRGLRTDTQYF	TGTGCCATCTACAGGGGGCTTCGTACAGATACGCAGTATTTT
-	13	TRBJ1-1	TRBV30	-	CASCPGLNTEAFF	TGTGCCTCGTGTCCCGGGCTTAACACTGAAGCTTTCTTT
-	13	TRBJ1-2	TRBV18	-	CASSPGGFYGYTF	TGTGCCAGCTCACCAGGGGGTTTCTATGGCTACACCTTC
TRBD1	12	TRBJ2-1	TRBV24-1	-	CATSDPGQGEFF	TGTGCCACCAGTGACCCTGGACAGGGGGAGTTCTTC
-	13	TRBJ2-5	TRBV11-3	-	CASSRGLQETQYF	TGTGCCAGCAGCAGAGGCCTTCAGGAGACCCAGTACTTC
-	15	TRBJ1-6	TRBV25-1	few	CASSDPGRPNSPLHF	TGTGCCAGCAGTGACCCGGGACGACCGAATTCACCCCTCCACTTT
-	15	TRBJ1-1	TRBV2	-	CASSEERTMNTEAFF	TGTGCCAGCAGTGAGGAACGGACGATGAACACTGAAGCTTTCTTT
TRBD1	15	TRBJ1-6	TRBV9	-	CASSVSETGDSPLHF	TGTGCCAGCAGCGTATCGGAGACAGGGGACTCACCCCTCCACTTT
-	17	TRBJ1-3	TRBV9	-	CASSVGPPVPSGNTIYF	TGTGCCAGCAGCGTAGGTCCCCCCGTCCCCAGTGGAAACACCATATATTTT
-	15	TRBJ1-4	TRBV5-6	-	CASSLLAAHNEKLFF	TGTGCCAGCAGCTTGCTGGCAGCGCATAATGAAAAACTGTTTTTT
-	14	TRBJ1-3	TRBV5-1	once	CASSFTGDGNTIYF	TGCGCCAGCAGCTTTACGGGGGATGGAAACACCATATATTTT
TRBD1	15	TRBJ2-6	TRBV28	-	CASRRQGSGANVLTF	TGTGCCAGCAGAAGACAGGGGTCTGGGGCCAACGTCCTGACTTTC
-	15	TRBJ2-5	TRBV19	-	CASSVRREAGETQYF	TGTGCCAGTAGTGTACGCCGGGAAGCCGGAGAGACCCAGTACTTC
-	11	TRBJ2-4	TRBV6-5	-	CASSTGNIQYF	TGTGCCAGCAGTACAGGGAACATTCAGTACTTC
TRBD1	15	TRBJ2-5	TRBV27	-	CASSLLQGARETQYF	TGTGCCAGCAGTCTCCTACAGGGGGCCAGGGAGACCCAGTACTTC
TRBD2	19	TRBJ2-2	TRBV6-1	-	CASSDGTSGGAPNTGELFF	TGTGCCAGCAGTGACGGGACTAGCGGGGGGGCCCCGAACACCGGGGAGCTGTTTTTT
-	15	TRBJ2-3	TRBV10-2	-	CASSERVRSTDTQYF	TGCGCCAGCAGTGAGAGGGTTCGTAGCACAGATACGCAGTATTTT
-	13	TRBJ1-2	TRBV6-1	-	CASSEIGTYGYTF	TGTGCCAGCAGTGAAATAGGGACCTATGGCTACACCTTC
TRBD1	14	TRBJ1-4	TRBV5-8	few	CASSLQGQGEKLFF	TGTGCCAGCAGCTTGCAGGGACAGGGTGAAAAACTGTTTTTT
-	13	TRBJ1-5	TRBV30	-	CAWSLGANQPQHF	TGTGCCTGGAGCCTAGGGGCCAATCAGCCCCAGCATTTT
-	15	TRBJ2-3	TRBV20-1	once	CSASRLSADTDTQYF	TGCAGTGCTAGTAGGCTCAGTGCGGACACAGATACGCAGTATTTT
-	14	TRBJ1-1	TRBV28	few	CASSLGVVGTEAFF	TGTGCCAGCAGCCTTGGGGTGGTGGGGACTGAAGCTTTCTTT
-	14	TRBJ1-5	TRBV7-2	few	CASSSGYSNQPQHF	TGTGCCAGCAGCTCCGGGTATAGCAATCAGCCCCAGCATTTT
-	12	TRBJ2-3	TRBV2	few	CASTGVQYTQYF	TGTGCCAGCACCGGGGTACAATATACGCAGTATTTT
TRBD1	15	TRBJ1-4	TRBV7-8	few	CASSLGTGQNEKLFF	TGTGCCAGCAGCTTAGGGACAGGGCAAAATGAAAAACTGTTTTTT
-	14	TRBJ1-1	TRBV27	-	CASQIMGTNTEAFF	TGTGCCAGCCAGATTATGGGGACGAACACTGAAGCTTTCTTT
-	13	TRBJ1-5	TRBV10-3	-	CAISSDNNQPQHF	TGTGCCATCAGTTCGGACAACAATCAGCCCCAGCATTTT
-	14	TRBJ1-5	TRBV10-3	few	CAISRDGGNQPQHF	TGTGCCATCAGCCGGGACGGGGGCAATCAGCCCCAGCATTTT
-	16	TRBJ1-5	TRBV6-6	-	CASSYGGEASNQPQHF	TGTGCCAGCAGTTACGGAGGGGAAGCCAGCAATCAGCCCCAGCATTTT
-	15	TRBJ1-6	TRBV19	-	CASSIQNSYNSPLHF	TGTGCCAGTAGTATCCAGAACTCCTATAATTCACCCCTCCACTTT
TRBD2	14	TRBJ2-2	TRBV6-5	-	CASGGGFATGELFF	TGTGCCAGCGGGGGGGGATTCGCCACCGGGGAGCTGTTTTTT
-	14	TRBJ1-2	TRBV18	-	CASSPLDQPYGYTF	TGTGCCAGCTCACCTTTGGATCAGCCCTATGGCTACACCTTC
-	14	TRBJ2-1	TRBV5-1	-	CASSLAPDSNEQFF	TGCGCCAGCAGCTTGGCTCCCGACAGCAATGAGCAGTTCTTC
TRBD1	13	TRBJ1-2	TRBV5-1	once	CASSLNRGNGYTF	TGCGCCAGCAGCTTGAACAGGGGGAATGGCTACACCTTC
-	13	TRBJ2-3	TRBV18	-	CASAGGAGDTQYF	TGTGCCAGCGCTGGGGGGGCCGGAGATACGCAGTATTTT
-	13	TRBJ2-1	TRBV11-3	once	CASSSLSGFQQFF	TGTGCCAGCAGCTCCCTTTCAGGGTTTCAGCAGTTCTTC
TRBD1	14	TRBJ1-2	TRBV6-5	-	CASSRTGQGYGYTF	TGTGCCAGCAGCCGGACAGGACAAGGCTATGGCTACACCTTC
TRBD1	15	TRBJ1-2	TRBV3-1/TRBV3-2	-	CASSEQRTGSYGYTF	TGTGCCAGCAGCGAACAACGGACAGGGAGCTATGGCTACACCTTC
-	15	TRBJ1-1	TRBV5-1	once	CASSFAGQMNTEAFF	TGCGCCAGCAGCTTCGCAGGACAAATGAACACTGAAGCTTTCTTT
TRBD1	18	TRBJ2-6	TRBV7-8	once	CASSSSRDRKTGANVLTF	TGTGCCAGCAGCTCCTCCCGGGACAGGAAAACTGGGGCCAACGTCCTGACTTTC